The 21 T cell receptor beta chains presented below share a single source sample, sequenced in a study of cytomegalovirus exposure and HLA in healthy donors. The PCR contained 60 Vbeta and 13 Jbeta primers. Libraries were prepared by immunoSEQ multiplex PCR; TCRdb keeps only in-frame clonotypes and omits some of them. The sample has roughly 93,000 clones; around three quarters are singletons. The specimen was PBMCs. The receptors were gathered from a young man in good health and CMV-seronegative.

The chain recombines TRBV9 with TRBJ1-5; D is possibly TRBD1 (6 bases). Trimming stripped 3 bases from V and 2 bases from J, with 9 bases between. This CDR3 region has 14 residues. Germline lookup yields CDR1 SGDLS and CDR2 YYNGEE. The CDR3 reads CASSASGGNQPQHF. The CDR3 nucleotides are TGTGCCAGCAGCGCTTCAGGGGGCAATCAGCCCCAGCATTTT.

The rearrangement links TRBV11-3 to TRBJ2-7; maybe TRBD2 (5 bases). V gave up 5 bases and J gave up 3 bases, with 14 bases separating them. This CDR3 contains 14 residues. Germline V gene lookup returns CDR1 SGHNT and CDR2 YENEEA. DNA of the CDR3: TGTGCCAGCAGCCTTCGGGGAGTAGGCTACGAGCAGTACTTC. Translating gives CASSLRGVGYEQYF.

The chain employs TRBV11-2 and TRBJ2-1; D is perhaps TRBD2 (5 bases). The CDR3 is 15 residues long. Trimming shortened V by 0 bases and J by 7 bases, and 13 bases separated the two germline ends. Germline-derived CDR1 and CDR2 are SGHAT and FQNNGV. The CDR3 loop is CASSLDRHRGNEQFF. Written as DNA, the CDR3 is TGTGCCAGCAGCTTAGATCGTCATCGAGGGAATGAGCAGTTCTTC. Complete variable domain (other parts from reference TRBV11-2 and TRBJ2-1): EAGVAQSPRYKIIEKRQSVAFWCNPISGHATLYWYQQILGQGPKLLIQFQNNGVVDDSQLPKDRFSAERLKGVDSTLKIQPAKLEDSAVYLCASSLDRHRGNEQFFGPGTRLTVL.

The chain carries TRBV11-2 and TRBJ2-1; 7 bases match TRBD2. CDR3 length equals 16 residues. Germline V gene data show CDR1 as SGHAT and CDR2 as FQNNGV. Trimming removed 2 bases from V and 8 bases from J; junction bases left unmatched: 12. CDR3 protein: CASSLRAGVPGYEQFF. The CDR3 DNA is TGTGCCAGCAGCTTAAGGGCGGGAGTTCCCGGTTATGAGCAGTTCTTC.

The chain is built from TRBV7-3 and TRBJ1-2; the D is unclear. This CDR3 spans 13 amino acids. Germline V CDR1 and CDR2: SGHTA, FQGTGA. The germline V and J ends were trimmed by 5 bases and 5 bases, with 12 bases remaining between them. This chain's CDR3 is CASSPGLEYGYTF. Written as DNA, the CDR3 is TGTGCCAGCAGCCCGGGTCTGGAGTATGGCTACACCTTC.

The chain has TRBV19 and TRBJ2-2; TRBD1 might be the D (5 bases). Per the germline V gene, CDR1 is LNHDA and CDR2 is SQIVND (reference sequence). This CDR3 comprises 15 residues. V was pared by 5 bases and J by 7 bases, with 17 bases between. The DNA for the CDR3 is TGTGCCAGTAGTCCGCCAGGGTTGATGGGCGGGGAGCTGTTTTTT. Amino acid sequence: CASSPPGLMGGELFF.

This clone has just one count. The chain carries TRBV2 and TRBJ1-1; 11 bases are shared with TRBD1. V lost 7 bases, J lost 11 bases, and 9 bases stayed unmatched. The germline V gene encodes CDR1 SNHLY and CDR2 FYNNEI. This CDR3 region has 13 residues. The CDR3 reads CASNRDRGEGAFF. The CDR3 region has the DNA TGTGCCAGCAATCGGGACAGGGGGGAGGGTGCTTTCTTT. The full variable domain, completed using reference TRBV2 and TRBJ1-1, is EPEVTQTPSHQVTQMGQEVILRCVPISNHLYFYWYRQILGQKVEFLVSFYNNEISEKSEIFDDQFSVERPDGSNFTLKIRSTKLEDSAMYFCASNRDRGEGAFFGQGTRLTVV.

This chain connects TRBV4-2 to TRBJ1-2, with D hard to call. The germline CDR1 and CDR2 sequences are LGHNA and YNFKEQ. V lost 0 bases and J lost 1, with 9 bases in between. The CDR3 extends over 15 amino acids. The CDR3 DNA follows: TGTGCCAGCAGCCAAGATAAGACATATAACTATGGCTACACCTTC. Its protein is CASSQDKTYNYGYTF.

V usage is TRBV18 and J usage is TRBJ2-5; 7 nucleotides match TRBD2. The germline gives CDR1 KGHSH, CDR2 LQKENI. CDR3 length: 17 amino acids. V lost 0 bases to trimming and J lost 0 bases; unmatched junction nucleotides: 7. The CDR3 DNA follows: TGTGCCAGCTCACCACCTAATTGGCGGGGGTACCAAGAGACCCAGTACTTC. Translation gives CASSPPNWRGYQETQYF.

This chain connects TRBV19 to TRBJ1-4; 7 bases are shared with TRBD1. Germline V gene lookup returns CDR1 LNHDA and CDR2 SQIVND (reference sequence). The CDR3 contains 16 residues. V dropped 1 base and J dropped 3; count of bases not matched to a gene: 5. CDR3 sequence reads: CASSIVQGISNEKLFF. In DNA form, the CDR3 reads TGTGCCAGTAGTATAGTACAGGGGATTTCTAATGAAAAACTGTTTTTT.

This clone has a handful of counts. J is TRBJ1-1 and V is TRBV6-5, with 8 bases lining up with TRBD1. CDR1 and CDR2 (germline): MNHEY, SVGAGI. CDR3 length: 15 residues. The V and J ends lost 4 bases and 7 bases, in that order; junction bases with no gene match: 11. The CDR3 sequence is CASSSRRDRTFEAFF. The CDR3 DNA is TGTGCCAGCAGTTCACGCCGGGACAGGACGTTTGAAGCTTTCTTT.

This chain uses TRBV27 with TRBJ1-3, with D perhaps TRBD1 (6 bases). The germline V gene encodes CDR1 MNHEY and CDR2 SMNVEV (reference sequence). Trimming shortened V by 4 bases and J by 0 bases, and 13 bases separated the two germline ends. CDR3 length equals 16 residues. The CDR3 DNA sequence: TGTGCCAGCAGTTCGAGGACAGTCTCCTCTGGAAACACCATATATTTT. Translating it yields CASSSRTVSSGNTIYF.

The CDR3 coding sequence is TGTGCCAGCAGCCCACGCTTCGACTACTACAATGAGCAGTTCTTC. Its protein is CASSPRFDYYNEQFF. The rearrangement joins TRBV9 to TRBJ2-1; D is perhaps TRBD2 (5 bases). Between the trimmed V and J ends, which lost 4 bases and 3 bases, there was a span of 14 bases. The CDR3 spans 15 residues. The germline V gene has CDR1 SGDLS and CDR2 YYNGEE.

V usage is TRBV2 and J usage is TRBJ1-2; maybe TRBD1 (5 bases). CDR3 length: 11 amino acids. The V gene lost 5 bases and the J gene lost 7 bases, with 8 bases spanning the gap. Germline CDR1 is SNHLY and CDR2 is FYNNEI. The CDR3 nucleotides read TGTGCCAGCAGTTCAGGGTCTGGCTACACCTTC. Translated: CASSSGSGYTF.

CDR3 in DNA: TGTGCCAGCAGCCGGACAGGGGGCGATCAGCCCCAGCATTTT. Its translation is CASSRTGGDQPQHF. This rearrangement joins TRBV7-8 to TRBJ1-5; 11 bases are shared with TRBD1. The CDR3 covers 14 residues. Germline loops: CDR1 SGHVS, CDR2 FQNEAQ. The V and J ends lost 5 bases and 5 bases, in that order; junction bases with no gene match: 2. The whole variable domain, remainder taken from reference TRBV7-8 and TRBJ1-5, is GAGVSQSPRYKVAKRGQDVALRCDPISGHVSLFWYQQALGQGPEFLTYFQNEAQLDKSGLPSDRFFAERPEGSVSTLKIQRTQQEDSAVYLCASSRTGGDQPQHFGDGTRLSIL.

This clone appeared many times. This CDR3 is CASSEFGQRNQPQHF. The CDR3 nucleotides read TGTGCCAGCAGTGAATTTGGACAGCGCAATCAGCCCCAGCATTTT. The chain recombines TRBV6-1 with TRBJ1-5, with D possibly TRBD1 on 6 matching bases. Trimming removed 2 bases from V and 2 bases from J, with 10 bases in between. The CDR3 extends over 15 amino acids. CDR1 is MNHNS, CDR2 SASEGT, per germline.

The V and J genes are TRBV10-3 and TRBJ1-1; 10 nucleotides line up with TRBD1. The germline V gene has CDR1 ENHRY and CDR2 SYGVKD. The CDR3 extends over 15 amino acids. V was pared by 7 bases and J by 4 bases, with 9 bases of the junction left unmatched. The CDR3 protein is CAINGQGGASTEAFF. CDR3 bases: TGTGCCATCAACGGACAGGGGGGGGCGAGCACTGAAGCTTTCTTT.

V usage is TRBV27 and J usage is TRBJ1-5, with D perhaps TRBD1 (6 bases). The CDR3 contains 15 residues. Trimming removed 5 bases from V and 0 bases from J, with 11 bases in between. Germline CDR1 is MNHEY and CDR2 is SMNVEV (reference sequence). The CDR3 sequence is CASSPGQLSNQPQHF. The CDR3 DNA is TGTGCCAGCAGTCCGGGACAACTTAGCAATCAGCCCCAGCATTTT.

This clone was recorded only once. J is TRBJ2-5 and V is TRBV6-1, with D perhaps matching TRBD1 (6 bases). V lost 4 bases to trimming and J lost 0 bases, with 12 bases between them. Germline V gene sequence: CDR1 MNHNS, CDR2 SASEGT. This CDR3 contains 15 residues. In nucleotides, the CDR3 is TGTGCCAGCAGTGTTGACAGGCAGTACCAAGAGACCCAGTACTTC. This codes for CASSVDRQYQETQYF.

The gene calls are TRBV19 and TRBJ1-1; D unresolved. The CDR3 has 15 amino acids. The V end was cut by 0 bases, the J end by 2 bases, with 10 bases between. The V gene's germline CDR1 is LNHDA and CDR2 SQIVND (reference sequence). The CDR3 DNA reads as TGTGCCAGTAGTATAGATGCCAGGCCAAACACTGAAGCTTTCTTT. Its protein product is CASSIDARPNTEAFF.

The rearrangement links TRBV5-4 to TRBJ1-1; D ambiguous. Germline CDR1 and CDR2: SGHNT and YYREEE (reference sequence). Trimming removed 0 bases from V and 3 bases from J, with 12 bases in between. The CDR3 loop spans 15 amino acids. The CDR3 here is CASSLGLRRDTEAFF. For the CDR3, the DNA is TGTGCCAGCAGCTTGGGACTCCGGAGGGACACTGAAGCTTTCTTT.